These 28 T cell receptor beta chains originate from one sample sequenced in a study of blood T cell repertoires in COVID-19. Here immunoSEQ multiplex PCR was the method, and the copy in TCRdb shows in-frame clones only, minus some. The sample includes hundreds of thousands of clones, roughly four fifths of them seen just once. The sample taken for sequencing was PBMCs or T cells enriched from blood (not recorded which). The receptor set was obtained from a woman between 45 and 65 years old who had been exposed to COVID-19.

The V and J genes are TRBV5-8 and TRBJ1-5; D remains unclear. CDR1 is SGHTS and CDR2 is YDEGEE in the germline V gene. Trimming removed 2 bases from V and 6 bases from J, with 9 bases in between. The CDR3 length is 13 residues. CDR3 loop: CASSFPGSQPQHF. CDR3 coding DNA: TGTGCCAGCAGCTTTCCGGGAAGTCAGCCCCAGCATTTT.

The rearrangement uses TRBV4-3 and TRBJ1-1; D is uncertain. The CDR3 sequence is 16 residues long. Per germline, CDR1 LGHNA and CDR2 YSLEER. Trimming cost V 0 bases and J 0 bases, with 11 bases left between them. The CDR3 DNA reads TGCGCCAGCAGCCAAGATCTTCCAGACATGAACACTGAAGCTTTCTTT. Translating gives CASSQDLPDMNTEAFF.

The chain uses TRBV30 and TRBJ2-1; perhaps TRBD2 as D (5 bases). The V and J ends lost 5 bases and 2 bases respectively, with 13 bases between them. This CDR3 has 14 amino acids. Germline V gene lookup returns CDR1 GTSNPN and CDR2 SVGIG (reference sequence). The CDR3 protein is CAWDTIGAYNEQFF. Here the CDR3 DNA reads TGTGCCTGGGATACAATCGGGGCCTACAATGAGCAGTTCTTC.

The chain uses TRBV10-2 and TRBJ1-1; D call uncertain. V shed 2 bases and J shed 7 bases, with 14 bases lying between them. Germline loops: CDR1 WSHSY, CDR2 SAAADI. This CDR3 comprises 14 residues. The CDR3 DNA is TGCGCCAGCAGTGAGACAGTCGGGGTGGGTGAAGCTTTCTTT. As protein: CASSETVGVGEAFF.

This CDR3 is CASSMTGGQETQYF. CDR3 bases: TGTGCCAGTAGTATGACAGGGGGCCAAGAGACCCAGTACTTC. The rearrangement uses TRBV19 and TRBJ2-5; 9 bases line up with TRBD1. The trim removed 3 bases at V and 1 base at J, leaving 0 bases unmatched. The CDR3 has 14 amino acids. CDR1 is LNHDA and CDR2 is SQIVND in the germline V gene (reference sequence).

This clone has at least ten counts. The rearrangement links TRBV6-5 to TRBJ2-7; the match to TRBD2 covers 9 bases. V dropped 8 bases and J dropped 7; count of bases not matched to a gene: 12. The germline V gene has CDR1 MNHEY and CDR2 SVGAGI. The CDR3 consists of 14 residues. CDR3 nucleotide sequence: TGTGCCAGCTCTAGCGGGGACGCTTCTGGGGAGCAGTACTTC. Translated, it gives CASSSGDASGEQYF.

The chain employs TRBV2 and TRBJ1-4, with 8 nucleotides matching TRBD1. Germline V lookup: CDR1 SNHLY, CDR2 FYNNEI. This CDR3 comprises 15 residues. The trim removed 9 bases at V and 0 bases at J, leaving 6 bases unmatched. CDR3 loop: CASLTGDATNEKLFF. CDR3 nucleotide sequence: TGTGCCAGTTTGACAGGGGATGCAACTAATGAAAAACTGTTTTTT.

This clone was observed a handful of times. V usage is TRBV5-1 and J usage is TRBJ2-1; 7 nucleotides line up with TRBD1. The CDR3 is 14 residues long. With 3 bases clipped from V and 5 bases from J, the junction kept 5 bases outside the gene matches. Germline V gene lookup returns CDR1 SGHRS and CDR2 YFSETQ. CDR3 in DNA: TGCGCCAGCAGCTCCGGACAGGAAAACAATGAGCAGTTCTTC. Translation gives CASSSGQENNEQFF.

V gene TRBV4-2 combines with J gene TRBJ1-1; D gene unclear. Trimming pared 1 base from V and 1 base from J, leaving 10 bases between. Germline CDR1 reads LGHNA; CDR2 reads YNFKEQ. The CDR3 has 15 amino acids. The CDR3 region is CASSQGDGRNTEAFF. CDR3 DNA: TGTGCCAGCAGCCAAGGTGACGGGAGGAACACTGAAGCTTTCTTT.

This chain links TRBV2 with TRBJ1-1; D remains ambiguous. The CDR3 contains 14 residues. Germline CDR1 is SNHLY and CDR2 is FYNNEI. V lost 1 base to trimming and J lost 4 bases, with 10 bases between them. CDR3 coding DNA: TGTGCCAGCAGTGAAGGAGGGAGGGCCACTGAAGCTTTCTTT. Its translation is CASSEGGRATEAFF. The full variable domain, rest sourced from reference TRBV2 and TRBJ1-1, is EPEVTQTPSHQVTQMGQEVILRCVPISNHLYFYWYRQILGQKVEFLVSFYNNEISEKSEIFDDQFSVERPDGSNFTLKIRSTKLEDSAMYFCASSEGGRATEAFFGQGTRLTVV.

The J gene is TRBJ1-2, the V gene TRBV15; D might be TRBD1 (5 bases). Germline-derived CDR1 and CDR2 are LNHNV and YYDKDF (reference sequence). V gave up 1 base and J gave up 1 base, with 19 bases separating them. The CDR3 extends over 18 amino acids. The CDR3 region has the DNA TGTGCCACCAGCAGAGTATCCGGGGGGGTAGGCCTTAACTATGGCTACACCTTC. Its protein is CATSRVSGGVGLNYGYTF. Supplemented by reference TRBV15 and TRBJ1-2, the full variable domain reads DAMVIQNPRYQVTQFGKPVTLSCSQTLNHNVMYWYQQKSSQAPKLLFHYYDKDFNNEADTPDNFQSRRPNTSFCFLDIRSPGLGDTAMYLCATSRVSGGVGLNYGYTFGSGTRLTVV.

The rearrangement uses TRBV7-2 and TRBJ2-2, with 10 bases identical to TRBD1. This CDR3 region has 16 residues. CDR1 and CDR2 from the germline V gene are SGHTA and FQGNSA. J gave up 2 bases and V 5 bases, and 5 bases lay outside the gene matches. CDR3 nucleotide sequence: TGTGCCAGCAGCCCCCGGACAGGGGGTAACACCGGGGAGCTGTTTTTT. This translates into CASSPRTGGNTGELFF.

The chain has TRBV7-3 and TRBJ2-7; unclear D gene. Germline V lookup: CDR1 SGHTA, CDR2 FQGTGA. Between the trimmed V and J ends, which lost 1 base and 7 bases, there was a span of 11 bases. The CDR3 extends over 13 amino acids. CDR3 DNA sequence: TGTGCCAGCAGCTTAAGAGGCGGCGGAGAGCAGTACTTC. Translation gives CASSLRGGGEQYF.

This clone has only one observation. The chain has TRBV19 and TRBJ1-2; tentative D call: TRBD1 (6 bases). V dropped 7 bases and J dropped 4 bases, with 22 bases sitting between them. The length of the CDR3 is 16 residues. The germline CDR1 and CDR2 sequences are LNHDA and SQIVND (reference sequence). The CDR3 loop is CASIPRLGRGTYGYTF. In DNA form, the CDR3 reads TGTGCCAGTATTCCTCGGTTGGGCAGGGGAACCTATGGCTACACCTTC.

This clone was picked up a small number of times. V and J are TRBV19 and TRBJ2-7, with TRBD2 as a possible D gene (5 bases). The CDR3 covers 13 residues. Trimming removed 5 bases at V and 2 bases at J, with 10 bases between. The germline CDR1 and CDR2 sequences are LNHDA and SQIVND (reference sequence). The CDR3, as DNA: TGTGCCAGTAGTGTCGGGGAAGCCTACGAGCAGTACTTC. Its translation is CASSVGEAYEQYF.

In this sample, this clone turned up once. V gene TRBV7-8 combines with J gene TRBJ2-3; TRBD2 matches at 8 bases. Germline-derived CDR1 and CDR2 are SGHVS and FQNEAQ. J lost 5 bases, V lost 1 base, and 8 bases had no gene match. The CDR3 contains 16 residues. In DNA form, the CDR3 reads TGTGCCAGCAGCTTAGGGGCGGGAGGCCGGGGAGATACGCAGTATTTT. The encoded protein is CASSLGAGGRGDTQYF. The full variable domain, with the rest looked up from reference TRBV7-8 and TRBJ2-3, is GAGVSQSPRYKVAKRGQDVALRCDPISGHVSLFWYQQALGQGPEFLTYFQNEAQLDKSGLPSDRFFAERPEGSVSTLKIQRTQQEDSAVYLCASSLGAGGRGDTQYFGPGTRLTVL.

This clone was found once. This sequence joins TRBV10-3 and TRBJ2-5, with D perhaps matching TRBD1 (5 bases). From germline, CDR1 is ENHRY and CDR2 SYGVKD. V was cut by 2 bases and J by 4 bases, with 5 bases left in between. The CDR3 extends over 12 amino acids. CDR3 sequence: CAISETGETQYF. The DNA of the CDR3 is TGTGCCATCAGTGAGACAGGAGAGACCCAGTACTTC.

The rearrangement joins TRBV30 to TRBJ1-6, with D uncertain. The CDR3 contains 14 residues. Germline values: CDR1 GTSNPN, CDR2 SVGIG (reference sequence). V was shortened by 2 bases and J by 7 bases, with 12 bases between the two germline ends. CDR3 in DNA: TGTGCCTGGAGTACCGGAATCGGGAATTCACCCCTCCACTTT. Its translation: CAWSTGIGNSPLHF.

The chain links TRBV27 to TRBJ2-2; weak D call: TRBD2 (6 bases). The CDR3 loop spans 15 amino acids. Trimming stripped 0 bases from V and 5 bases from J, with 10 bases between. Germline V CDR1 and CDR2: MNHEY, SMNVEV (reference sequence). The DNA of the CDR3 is TGTGCCAGCAGTTTATCGATGGAGGGGACCGGGGAGCTGTTTTTT. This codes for CASSLSMEGTGELFF.

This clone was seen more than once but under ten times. The chain's CDR3 is CASSLGREQVAGSPLHF. The CDR3 nucleotides are TGTGCCAGCAGCTTGGGAAGAGAACAAGTGGCGGGTTCACCCCTCCACTTT. The J gene is TRBJ1-6, the V gene TRBV5-4; D not certain. CDR1 SGHNT and CDR2 YYREEE come from the germline V gene (reference sequence). Trimming left V 0 bases short and J 9 bases short, with 19 bases between. This CDR3 is built from 17 residues.

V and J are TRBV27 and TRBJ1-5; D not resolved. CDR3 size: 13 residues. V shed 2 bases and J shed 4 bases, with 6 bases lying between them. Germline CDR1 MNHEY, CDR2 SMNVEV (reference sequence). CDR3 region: CASSLGPNQPQHF. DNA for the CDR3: TGTGCCAGCAGTTTAGGGCCTAATCAGCCCCAGCATTTT.

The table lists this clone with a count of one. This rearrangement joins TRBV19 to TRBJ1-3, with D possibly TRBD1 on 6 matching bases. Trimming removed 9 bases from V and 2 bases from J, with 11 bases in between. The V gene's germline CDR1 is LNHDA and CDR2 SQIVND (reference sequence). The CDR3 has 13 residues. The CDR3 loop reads CASRQGTGNTIYF. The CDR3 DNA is TGTGCCAGCAGGCAGGGGACTGGAAACACCATATATTTT.

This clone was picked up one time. The DNA of the CDR3 is TGTGCCAGCAGAAGGGGGGAGGGCTATGGCTACACCTTC. Encoded protein: CASRRGEGYGYTF. The chain carries TRBV2 and TRBJ1-2; tentatively, D is TRBD1 (6 bases). The CDR3 has 13 residues. Trimming shortened V by 6 bases and J by 4 bases, and 12 bases separated the two germline ends. Germline V lookup: CDR1 SNHLY, CDR2 FYNNEI. The variable domain in full, with the rest retrieved from reference TRBV2 and TRBJ1-2, is EPEVTQTPSHQVTQMGQEVILRCVPISNHLYFYWYRQILGQKVEFLVSFYNNEISEKSEIFDDQFSVERPDGSNFTLKIRSTKLEDSAMYFCASRRGEGYGYTFGSGTRLTVV.

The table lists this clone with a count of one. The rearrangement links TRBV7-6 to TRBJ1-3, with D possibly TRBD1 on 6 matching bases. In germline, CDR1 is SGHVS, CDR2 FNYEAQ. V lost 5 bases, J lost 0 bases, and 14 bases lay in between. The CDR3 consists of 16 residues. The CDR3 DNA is TGTGCCAGCAGCCCCGGACAGTTGAGCTCTGGAAACACCATATATTTT. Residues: CASSPGQLSSGNTIYF.

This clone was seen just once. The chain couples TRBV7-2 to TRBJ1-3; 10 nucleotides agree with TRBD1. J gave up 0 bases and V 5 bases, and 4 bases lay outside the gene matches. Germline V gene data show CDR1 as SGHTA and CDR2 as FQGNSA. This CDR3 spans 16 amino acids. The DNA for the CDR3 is TGTGCCAGCAGCGCGGGACAGGGGAACTCTGGAAACACCATATATTTT. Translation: CASSAGQGNSGNTIYF.

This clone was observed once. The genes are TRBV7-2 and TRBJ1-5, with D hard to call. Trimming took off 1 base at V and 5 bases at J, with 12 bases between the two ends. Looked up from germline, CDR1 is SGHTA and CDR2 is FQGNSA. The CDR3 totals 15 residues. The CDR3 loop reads CASSLGPPRDQPQHF. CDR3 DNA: TGTGCCAGCAGCTTAGGTCCCCCACGGGATCAGCCCCAGCATTTT.

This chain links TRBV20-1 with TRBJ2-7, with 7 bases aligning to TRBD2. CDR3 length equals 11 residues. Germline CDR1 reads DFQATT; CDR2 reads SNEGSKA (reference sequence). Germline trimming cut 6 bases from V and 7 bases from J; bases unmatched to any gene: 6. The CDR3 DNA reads TGCAGTGCACGACTAGCCAAAGAGCAGTACTTC. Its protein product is CSARLAKEQYF.

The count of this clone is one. This CDR3 reads CASSATNHTEAFF. DNA of the CDR3: TGTGCCAGCAGCGCGACTAATCACACTGAAGCTTTCTTT. The chain has TRBV5-6 and TRBJ1-1; D is ambiguous. CDR1 is SGHDT, CDR2 YYEEEE, per germline. This CDR3 has 13 amino acids. With 4 bases removed from V and 3 bases from J, the gap between germline ends came to 10 bases.